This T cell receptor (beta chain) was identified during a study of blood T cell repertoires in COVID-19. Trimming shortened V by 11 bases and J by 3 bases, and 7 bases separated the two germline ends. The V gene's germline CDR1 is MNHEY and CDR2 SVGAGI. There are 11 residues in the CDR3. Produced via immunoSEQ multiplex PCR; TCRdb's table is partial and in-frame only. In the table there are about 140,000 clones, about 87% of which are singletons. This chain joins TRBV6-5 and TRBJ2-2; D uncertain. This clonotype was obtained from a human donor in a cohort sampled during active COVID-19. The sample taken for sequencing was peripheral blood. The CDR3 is CAASDTGELFF. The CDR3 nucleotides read TGTGCCGCTTCAGACACCGGGGAGCTGTTTTTT.